This T cell receptor (beta chain) was documented in a study of CD8 T cells in ankylosing spondylitis. Study results and limitations: For ankylosing spondylitis blood, a TCR beta motif of seven to nine highly homologous variants appeared characteristic. Previous work reported some of these motif variants in the synovial fluid and blood of reactive arthritis.

The CDR3 loop spans 13 amino acids. The trim removed 7 bases at V and 5 bases at J, leaving 8 bases unmatched. Germline V gives CDR1 SQVTM, CDR2 ANQGSEA. This clonotype was seen at least ten times. Its antigen remains unknown. Molecular-barcoded quantitative 5'-RACE produced these TCR beta libraries. TCRdb fed the 5' RACE reads into MiXCR, producing one record per CDR3 protein. Of some 290,000 distinct CDR3 sequences in the sample, around 20% are singletons; the top ten hold about 8.2%. The receptor was isolated from a male donor with ankylosing spondylitis or in good health (not recorded which). Material for sequencing was blood, either unsorted or a sorted T cell fraction (not recorded which). The chain joins TRBV29-1 to TRBJ2-3; 8 nucleotides match TRBD2. CDR3 in amino acids: CSGYKAGVDTQYF. DNA for the CDR3: TGCAGCGGGTATAAAGCGGGAGTAGATACGCAGTATTTT.